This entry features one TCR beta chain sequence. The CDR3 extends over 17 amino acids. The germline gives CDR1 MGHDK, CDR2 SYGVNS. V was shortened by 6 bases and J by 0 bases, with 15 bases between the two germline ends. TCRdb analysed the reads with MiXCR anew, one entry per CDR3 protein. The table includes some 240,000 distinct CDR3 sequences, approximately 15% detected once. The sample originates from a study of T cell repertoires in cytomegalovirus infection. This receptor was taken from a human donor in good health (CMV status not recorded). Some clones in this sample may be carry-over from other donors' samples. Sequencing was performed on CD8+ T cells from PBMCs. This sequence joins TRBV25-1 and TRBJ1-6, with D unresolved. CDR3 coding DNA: TGTGCCAGCAGGACGGTCGGAGAAAGCTCCTATAATTCACCCCTCCACTTT. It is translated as CASRTVGESSYNSPLHF.